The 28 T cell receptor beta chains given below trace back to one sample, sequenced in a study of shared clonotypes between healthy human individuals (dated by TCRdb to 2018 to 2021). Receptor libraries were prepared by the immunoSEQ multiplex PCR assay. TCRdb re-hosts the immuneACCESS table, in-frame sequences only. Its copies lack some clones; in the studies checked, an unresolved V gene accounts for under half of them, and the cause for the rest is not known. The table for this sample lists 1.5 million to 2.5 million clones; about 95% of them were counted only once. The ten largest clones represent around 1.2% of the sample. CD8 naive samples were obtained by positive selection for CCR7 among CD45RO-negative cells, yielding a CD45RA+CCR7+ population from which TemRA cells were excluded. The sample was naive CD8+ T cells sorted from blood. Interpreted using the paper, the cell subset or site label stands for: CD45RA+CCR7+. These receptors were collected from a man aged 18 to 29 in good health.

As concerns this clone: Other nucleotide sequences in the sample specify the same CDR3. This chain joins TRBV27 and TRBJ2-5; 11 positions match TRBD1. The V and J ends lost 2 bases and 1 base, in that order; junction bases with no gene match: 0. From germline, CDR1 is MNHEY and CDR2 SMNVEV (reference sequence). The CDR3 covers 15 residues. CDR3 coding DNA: TGTGCCAGCAGTTTAGGGACAGGGGGCCAAGAGACCCAGTACTTC. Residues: CASSLGTGGQETQYF.

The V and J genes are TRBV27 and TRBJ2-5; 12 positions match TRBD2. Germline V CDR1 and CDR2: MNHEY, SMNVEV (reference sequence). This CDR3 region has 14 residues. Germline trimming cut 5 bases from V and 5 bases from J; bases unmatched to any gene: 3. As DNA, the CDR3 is TGTGCCAGCAGTCTGACTAGCGGGAGTGAGACCCAGTACTTC. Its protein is CASSLTSGSETQYF.

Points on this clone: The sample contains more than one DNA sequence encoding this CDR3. The DNA of the CDR3 is TGTGCCAGCAGCCCACGAGGGGACGAGCAGTACTTC. Its translation: CASSPRGDEQYF. This chain uses TRBV9 with TRBJ2-7; D possibly matches TRBD1 or TRBD2 (5 bases each). From germline, CDR1 is SGDLS and CDR2 YYNGEE. There are 12 residues in the CDR3. Trimming left V 4 bases short and J 5 bases short, with 10 bases between.

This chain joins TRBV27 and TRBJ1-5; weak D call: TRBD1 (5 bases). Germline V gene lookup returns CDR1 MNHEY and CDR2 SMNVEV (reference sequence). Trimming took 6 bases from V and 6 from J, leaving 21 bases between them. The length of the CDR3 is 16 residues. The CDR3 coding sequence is TGTGCCAGCAGACCAGGGAGGGGATACGTGGGTCAGCCCCAGCATTTT. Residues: CASRPGRGYVGQPQHF.

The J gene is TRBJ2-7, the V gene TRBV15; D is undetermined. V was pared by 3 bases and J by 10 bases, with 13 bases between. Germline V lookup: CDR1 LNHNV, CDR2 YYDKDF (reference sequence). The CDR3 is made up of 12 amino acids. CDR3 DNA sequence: TGTGCCACCAGCAGCCGATTGACTCTCCAGTACTTC. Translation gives CATSSRLTLQYF.

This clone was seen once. This CDR3 is CASSLGVKDNEQFF. The DNA of the CDR3 is TGTGCCAGCAGCTTAGGCGTTAAGGACAATGAGCAGTTCTTC. The chain combines TRBV7-9 with TRBJ2-1, with D uncertain. The germline V gene encodes CDR1 SEHNR and CDR2 FQNEAQ (reference sequence). Trimming removed 1 base from V and 5 bases from J, with 9 bases in between. This CDR3 contains 14 residues. Full variable domain (missing parts from reference TRBV7-9 and TRBJ2-1): DTGVSQNPRHKITKRGQNVTFRCDPISEHNRLYWYRQTLGQGPEFLTYFQNEAQLEKSRLLSDRFSAERPKGSFSTLEIQRTEQGDSAMYLCASSLGVKDNEQFFGPGTRLTVL.

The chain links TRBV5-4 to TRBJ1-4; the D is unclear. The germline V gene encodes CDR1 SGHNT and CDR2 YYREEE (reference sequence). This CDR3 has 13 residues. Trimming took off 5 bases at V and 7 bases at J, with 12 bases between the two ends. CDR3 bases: TGTGCCAGCAGAGGGTTCGGGAGTGAAAAACTGTTTTTT. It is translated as CASRGFGSEKLFF.

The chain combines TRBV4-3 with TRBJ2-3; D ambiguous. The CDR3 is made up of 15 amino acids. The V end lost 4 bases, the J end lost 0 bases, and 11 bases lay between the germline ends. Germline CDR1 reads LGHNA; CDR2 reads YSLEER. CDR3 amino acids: CASSPVSYSTDTQYF. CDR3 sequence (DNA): TGCGCCAGCAGCCCGGTTTCGTATAGCACAGATACGCAGTATTTT.

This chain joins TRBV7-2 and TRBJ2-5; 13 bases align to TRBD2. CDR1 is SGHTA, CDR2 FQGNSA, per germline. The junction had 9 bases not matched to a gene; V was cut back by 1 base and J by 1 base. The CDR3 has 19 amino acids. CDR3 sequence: CASSLVGTGLAGVQETQYF. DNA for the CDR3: TGTGCCAGCAGCTTAGTAGGGACCGGACTAGCGGGGGTCCAAGAGACCCAGTACTTC.

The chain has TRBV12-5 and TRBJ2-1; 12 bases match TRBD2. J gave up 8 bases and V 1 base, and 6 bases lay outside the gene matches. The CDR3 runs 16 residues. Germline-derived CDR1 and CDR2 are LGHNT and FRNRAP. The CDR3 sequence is CASGLASGGAVDEQFF. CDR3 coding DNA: TGTGCTAGTGGTTTGGCTAGCGGGGGGGCCGTCGATGAGCAGTTCTTC.

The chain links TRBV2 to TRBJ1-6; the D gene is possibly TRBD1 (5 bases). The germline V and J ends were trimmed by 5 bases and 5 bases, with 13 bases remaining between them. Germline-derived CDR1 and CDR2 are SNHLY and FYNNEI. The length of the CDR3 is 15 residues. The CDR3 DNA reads TGTGCCAGCAGTCGAAAGCAGGGAGATAATTCACCCCTCCACTTT. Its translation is CASSRKQGDNSPLHF.

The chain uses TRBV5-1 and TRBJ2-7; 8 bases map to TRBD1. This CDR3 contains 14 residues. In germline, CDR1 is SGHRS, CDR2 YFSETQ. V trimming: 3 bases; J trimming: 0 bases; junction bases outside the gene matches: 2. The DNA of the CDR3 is TGCGCCAGCAGCTGGACAGGGAGCTCCTACGAGCAGTACTTC. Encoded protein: CASSWTGSSYEQYF.

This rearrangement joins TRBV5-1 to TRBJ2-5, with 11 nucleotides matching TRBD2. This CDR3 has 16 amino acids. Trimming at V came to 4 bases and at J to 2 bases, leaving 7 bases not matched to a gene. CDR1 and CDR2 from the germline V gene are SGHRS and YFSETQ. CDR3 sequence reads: CASSRSGRARQETQYF. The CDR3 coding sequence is TGCGCCAGCAGCCGTAGCGGGAGGGCCCGGCAAGAGACCCAGTACTTC.

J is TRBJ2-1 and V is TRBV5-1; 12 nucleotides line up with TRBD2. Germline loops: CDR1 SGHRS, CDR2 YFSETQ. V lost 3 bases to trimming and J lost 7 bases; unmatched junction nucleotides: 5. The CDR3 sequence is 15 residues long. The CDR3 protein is CASSYSSGRANEQFF. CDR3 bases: TGCGCCAGCAGCTACTCTAGCGGGAGGGCGAATGAGCAGTTCTTC.

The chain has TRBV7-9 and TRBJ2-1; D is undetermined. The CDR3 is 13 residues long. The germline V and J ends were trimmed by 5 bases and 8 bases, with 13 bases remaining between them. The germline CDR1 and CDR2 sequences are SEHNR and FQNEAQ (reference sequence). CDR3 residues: CASSGPDLHEQFF. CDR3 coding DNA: TGTGCCAGCAGCGGGCCAGACCTCCATGAGCAGTTCTTC.

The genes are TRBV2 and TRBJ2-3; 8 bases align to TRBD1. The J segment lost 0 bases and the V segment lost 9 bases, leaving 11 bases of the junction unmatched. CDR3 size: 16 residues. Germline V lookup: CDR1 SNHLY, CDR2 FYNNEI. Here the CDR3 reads CASKDREISSTDTQYF. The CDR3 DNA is TGTGCCAGTAAGGACAGGGAGATCTCTAGCACAGATACGCAGTATTTT.

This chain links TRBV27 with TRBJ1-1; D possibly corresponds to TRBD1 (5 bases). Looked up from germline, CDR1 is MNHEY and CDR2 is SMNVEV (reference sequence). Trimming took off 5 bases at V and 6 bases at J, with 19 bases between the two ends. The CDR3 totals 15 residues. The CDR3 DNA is TGTGCCAGCAGTCCGGGAGTGGGGACCGTATCTGAAGCTTTCTTT. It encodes CASSPGVGTVSEAFF.

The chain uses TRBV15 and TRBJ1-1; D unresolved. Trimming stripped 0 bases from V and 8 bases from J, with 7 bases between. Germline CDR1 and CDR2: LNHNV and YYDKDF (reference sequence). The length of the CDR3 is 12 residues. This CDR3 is CATSRDSVEAFF. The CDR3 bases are TGTGCCACCAGCAGAGATTCGGTCGAAGCTTTCTTT.

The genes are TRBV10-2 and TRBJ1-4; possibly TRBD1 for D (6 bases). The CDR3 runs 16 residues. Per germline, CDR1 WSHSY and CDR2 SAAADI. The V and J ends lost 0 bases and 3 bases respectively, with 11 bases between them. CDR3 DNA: TGCGCCAGCAGTGAGTCACCGGGGGCGGCTAATGAAAAACTGTTTTTT. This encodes CASSESPGAANEKLFF.

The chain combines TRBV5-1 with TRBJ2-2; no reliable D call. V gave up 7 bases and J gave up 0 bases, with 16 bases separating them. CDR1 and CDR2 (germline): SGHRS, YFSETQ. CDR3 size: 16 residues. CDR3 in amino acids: CASGSHLGSNTGELFF. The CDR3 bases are TGCGCCAGCGGATCCCACCTAGGATCGAACACCGGGGAGCTGTTTTTT.

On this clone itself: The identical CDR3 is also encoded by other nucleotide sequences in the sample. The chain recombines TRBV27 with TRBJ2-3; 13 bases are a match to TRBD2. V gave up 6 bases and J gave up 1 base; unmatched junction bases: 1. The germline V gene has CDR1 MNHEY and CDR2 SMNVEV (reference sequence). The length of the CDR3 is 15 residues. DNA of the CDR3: TGTGCCAGCAGCGGACTAGCGGGGGGCACAGATACGCAGTATTTT. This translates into CASSGLAGGTDTQYF.

CDR3 coding DNA: TGTGCCAGCAGTGAAGGGACAGGGATACAAGAGACCCAGTACTTC. The encoded protein is CASSEGTGIQETQYF. The chain carries TRBV6-1 and TRBJ2-5, with TRBD1 matching over 8 bases. CDR3 size: 15 residues. J lost 2 bases, V lost 1 base, and 3 bases had no gene match. Germline assignment: CDR1 MNHNS and CDR2 SASEGT.

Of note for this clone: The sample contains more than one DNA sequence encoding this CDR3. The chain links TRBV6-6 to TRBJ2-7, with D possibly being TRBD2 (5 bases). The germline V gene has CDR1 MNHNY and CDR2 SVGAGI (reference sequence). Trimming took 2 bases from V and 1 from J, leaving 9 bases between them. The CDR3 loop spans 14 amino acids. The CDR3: CASSYSGPSYEQYF. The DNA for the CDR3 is TGTGCCAGCAGTTACAGCGGTCCATCCTACGAGCAGTACTTC.

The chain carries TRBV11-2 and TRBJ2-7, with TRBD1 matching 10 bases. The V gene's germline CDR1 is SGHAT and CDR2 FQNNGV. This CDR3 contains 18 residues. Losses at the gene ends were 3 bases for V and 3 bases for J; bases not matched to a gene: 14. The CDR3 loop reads CASSLGGAAGTGVYEQYF. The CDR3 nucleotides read TGTGCCAGCAGCTTGGGAGGAGCGGCCGGGACAGGGGTCTACGAGCAGTACTTC. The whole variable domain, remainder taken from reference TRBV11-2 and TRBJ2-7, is EAGVAQSPRYKIIEKRQSVAFWCNPISGHATLYWYQQILGQGPKLLIQFQNNGVVDDSQLPKDRFSAERLKGVDSTLKIQPAKLEDSAVYLCASSLGGAAGTGVYEQYFGPGTRLTVT.

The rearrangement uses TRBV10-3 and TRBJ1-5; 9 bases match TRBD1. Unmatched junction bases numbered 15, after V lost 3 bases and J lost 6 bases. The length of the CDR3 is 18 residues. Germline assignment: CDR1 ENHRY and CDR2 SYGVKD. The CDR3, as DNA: TGTGCCATCAGTGATTCGGGACAGGGAAGGTCAGTGGGTCAGCCCCAGCATTTT. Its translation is CAISDSGQGRSVGQPQHF.

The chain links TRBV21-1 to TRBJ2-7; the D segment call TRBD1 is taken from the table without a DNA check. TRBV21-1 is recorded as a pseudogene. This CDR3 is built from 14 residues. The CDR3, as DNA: TGTGCCCCCCCCCGGGACAGGGAGGGGTACGAGCAGTACTTC. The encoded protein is CAPPRDREGYEQYF.

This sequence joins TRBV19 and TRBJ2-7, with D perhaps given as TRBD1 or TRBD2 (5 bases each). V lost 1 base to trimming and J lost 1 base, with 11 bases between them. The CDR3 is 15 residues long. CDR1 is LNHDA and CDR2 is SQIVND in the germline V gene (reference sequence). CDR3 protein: CASSIGGALSYEQYF. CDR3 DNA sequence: TGTGCCAGTAGTATAGGAGGGGCGCTGTCCTACGAGCAGTACTTC.

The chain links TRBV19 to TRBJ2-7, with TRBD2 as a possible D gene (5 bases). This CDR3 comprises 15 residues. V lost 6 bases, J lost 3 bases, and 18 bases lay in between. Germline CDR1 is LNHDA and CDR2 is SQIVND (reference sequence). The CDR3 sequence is CASSDHRGIGYEQYF. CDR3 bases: TGTGCCAGTAGCGACCACCGGGGAATAGGCTACGAGCAGTACTTC.